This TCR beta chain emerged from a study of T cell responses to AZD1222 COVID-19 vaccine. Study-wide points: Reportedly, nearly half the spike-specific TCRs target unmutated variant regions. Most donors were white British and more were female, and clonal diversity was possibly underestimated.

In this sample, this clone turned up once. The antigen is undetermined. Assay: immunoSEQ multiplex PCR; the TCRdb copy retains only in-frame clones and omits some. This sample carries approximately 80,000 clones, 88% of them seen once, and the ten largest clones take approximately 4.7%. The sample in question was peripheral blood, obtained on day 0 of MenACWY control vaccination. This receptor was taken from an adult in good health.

The CDR3 region is CSATGSDTEAFF. The CDR3 DNA reads TGCAGCGCGACAGGGTCGGACACTGAAGCTTTCTTT. This rearrangement joins TRBV29-1 to TRBJ1-1; 7 nucleotides match TRBD1. The CDR3 is made up of 12 amino acids. Looked up from germline, CDR1 is SQVTM and CDR2 is ANQGSEA. The trim removed 7 bases at V and 3 bases at J, leaving 5 bases unmatched.